These 15 T cell receptor beta chains originate from one sample sequenced in a study of blood T cells in healthy people across ages. Through a sample-barcoded 5' primer and a J-beta primer mix, a second PCR was run for roughly 6 to 12 cycles. Each CDR3 protein gets one entry after TCRdb re-called the 5' RACE reads with MiXCR. This sample has fewer than 2,000,000 distinct CDR3 sequences, with about 35% found just once. Sequences were obtained from blood. The receptors here all came from a woman aged 30 to 39 in good health.

The V call is TRBV2, the J call TRBJ1-1, with TRBD1 as a possible D gene (6 bases). This CDR3 comprises 13 residues. Germline V lookup: CDR1 SNHLY, CDR2 FYNNEI. The V and J ends lost 8 bases and 8 bases respectively, with 18 bases between them. The CDR3 region has the DNA TGTGCCAGCCGTGTCCGACAGGTCAAGGAAGCTTTCTTT. This codes for CASRVRQVKEAFF.

As regards this clonotype: A single base separates this from a much larger clone, so it may be a read error. This sequence joins TRBV29-1 and TRBJ2-1; 10 bases fit TRBD1. CDR3 size: 14 residues. With 4 bases clipped from V and 2 bases from J, the junction kept 2 bases outside the gene matches. Germline CDR1 is SQVTM and CDR2 is ANQGSEA. The CDR3: CSVVGTGAYNEQFF. In DNA form, the CDR3 reads TGCAGCGTTGTCGGGACAGGGGCCTACAATGAGCAGTTCTTC.

The sample holds a few counts of this clonotype. The chain employs TRBV7-8 and TRBJ2-5, with no clear D. Trimming cost V 1 base and J 1 base, with 13 bases left between them. This CDR3 contains 16 residues. Germline V gene sequence: CDR1 SGHVS, CDR2 FQNEAQ. The DNA for the CDR3 is TGTGCCAGCAGCTTAGGCTCCTGGGCTTCCCAAGAGACCCAGTACTTC. Residues: CASSLGSWASQETQYF.

This clonotype was observed a few times. The rearrangement uses TRBV5-6 and TRBJ2-7, with TRBD1 identical over 8 bases. Germline CDR1 SGHDT, CDR2 YYEEEE. V gave up 4 bases and J gave up 4 bases; unmatched junction bases: 10. The CDR3 is 15 amino acids. CDR3 sequence: CASSLGGQGLYEQYF. The CDR3 DNA reads as TGTGCCAGCAGCCTGGGAGGACAGGGTCTTTACGAGCAGTACTTC.

This clonotype was seen a handful of times. The rearrangement links TRBV5-1 to TRBJ2-7; 11 positions match TRBD2. Germline lookup yields CDR1 SGHRS and CDR2 YFSETQ. Trimming cost V 5 bases and J 6 bases; bases outside gene matches: 4. This CDR3 has 13 residues. CDR3 nucleotide sequence: TGCGCCAGCAGAACTAGCGGGAGCCCCGAGCAGTACTTC. It specifies CASRTSGSPEQYF. The full variable domain, completed using reference TRBV5-1 and TRBJ2-7, is KAGVTQTPRYLIKTRGQQVTLSCSPISGHRSVSWYQQTPGQGLQFLFEYFSETQRNKGNFPGRFSGRQFSNSRSEMNVSTLELGDSALYLCASRTSGSPEQYFGPGTRLTVT.

This chain joins TRBV5-1 and TRBJ2-1; D unresolved. The DNA end lines up better with TRBJ2-7; the J call may be wrong. Germline V gene data show CDR1 as SGHRS and CDR2 as YFSETQ. The CDR3 length is 16 residues. The CDR3 DNA follows: TGCGCCAGCAGCTTCCAGGTTGGCTTCTCCTACAATGAGCAGTACTTC. Protein sequence: CASSFQVGFSYNEQYF.

The chain couples TRBV5-1 to TRBJ2-7; D is ambiguous. Germline loops: CDR1 SGHRS, CDR2 YFSETQ. The CDR3 extends over 13 amino acids. V dropped 3 bases and J dropped 2 bases, with 9 bases sitting between them. The DNA for the CDR3 is TGCGCCAGCAGCTCGTCAGAAGCCTACGAGCAGTACTTC. Translation: CASSSSEAYEQYF. The full variable domain, completed using reference TRBV5-1 and TRBJ2-7, is KAGVTQTPRYLIKTRGQQVTLSCSPISGHRSVSWYQQTPGQGLQFLFEYFSETQRNKGNFPGRFSGRQFSNSRSEMNVSTLELGDSALYLCASSSSEAYEQYFGPGTRLTVT.

The chain joins TRBV20-1 to TRBJ2-1; 11 bases fit TRBD2. J was trimmed by 1 base and V by 3 bases; bases with no gene match: 5. The CDR3 is 16 amino acids. In germline, CDR1 is DFQATT, CDR2 SNEGSKA (reference sequence). CDR3 DNA: TGCAGTGCTAGGGTAGCGGGGGGGCCATCCTACAATGAGCAGTTCTTC. Its protein is CSARVAGGPSYNEQFF.

The rearrangement links TRBV7-9 to TRBJ2-7, with 10 bases fitting TRBD1. With V trimmed by 5 bases and J by 6 bases, 10 bases remained unmatched. Germline-derived CDR1 and CDR2 are SEHNR and FQNEAQ (reference sequence). The CDR3 extends over 15 amino acids. The CDR3 nucleotides read TGTGCCAGCAGCCGTGCGGACAGGGGGATTTCCGAGCAGTACTTC. Its protein product is CASSRADRGISEQYF.

The V gene is TRBV7-6, the J gene TRBJ2-1, with 9 nucleotides matching TRBD2. J gave up 5 bases and V 1 base, and 3 bases lay outside the gene matches. The CDR3 sequence is 15 residues long. Germline V gene lookup returns CDR1 SGHVS and CDR2 FNYEAQ. CDR3 protein: CASSLVAGADNEQFF. The CDR3 DNA reads TGTGCCAGCAGCTTAGTAGCGGGGGCCGACAATGAGCAGTTCTTC.

Note on this clonotype: At one boundary the junction diverges from the germline segment, which might be a read error. J is TRBJ1-2 and V is TRBV18, with 8 positions matching TRBD1. The CDR3 is made up of 15 amino acids. Germline V gives CDR1 KGHSH, CDR2 LQKENI. CDR3 sequence: CAGSPYLGQGGGYTF. The CDR3 DNA reads as TGTGCCGGCTCACCCTACCTAGGACAGGGAGGCGGCTACACCTTC.

The table lists this clonotype with a few counts. This chain connects TRBV20-1 to TRBJ2-5; 8 bases agree with TRBD2. CDR3 length: 14 amino acids. Trimming took 6 bases from V and 2 from J; bases not matched to a gene: 8. CDR1 and CDR2 (germline): DFQATT, SNEGSKA (reference sequence). CDR3 sequence reads: CSALVAGSQETQYF. The CDR3 coding sequence is TGCAGTGCCCTTGTAGCGGGATCGCAAGAGACCCAGTACTTC.

This clonotype was picked up a small number of times. This chain connects TRBV30 to TRBJ2-1; TRBD2 matches 7 bases. V shed 1 base and J 4 bases; nucleotides not matched to a gene: 7. From germline, CDR1 is GTSNPN and CDR2 SVGIG (reference sequence). CDR3 length: 15 residues. CDR3 nucleotide sequence: TGTGCCTGGAGTGGCGGGGGTCTTCAATACAATGAGCAGTTCTTC. This sequence encodes CAWSGGGLQYNEQFF. The whole variable domain, remainder taken from reference TRBV30 and TRBJ2-1, is SQTIHQWPATLVQPVGSPLSLECTVEGTSNPNLYWYRQAAGRGLQLLFYSVGIGQISSEVPQNLSASRPQDRQFILSSKKLLLSDSGFYLCAWSGGGLQYNEQFFGPGTRLTVL.

This clonotype occurred a few times. This chain joins TRBV20-1 and TRBJ2-7; 11 bases map to TRBD1. V shed 6 bases, J shed 6 bases, and the junction held 10 bases outside the gene matches. Germline-derived CDR1 and CDR2 are DFQATT and SNEGSKA (reference sequence). The CDR3 is 14 amino acids. The CDR3 protein is CSAPGQGAFFEQYF. The CDR3 DNA reads as TGCAGTGCACCCGGACAGGGGGCTTTTTTCGAGCAGTACTTC.

This clonotype was picked up many times. The J gene is TRBJ2-7, the V gene TRBV7-9; D ambiguous. Trimming removed 5 bases at V and 5 bases at J, with 13 bases between. This CDR3 spans 13 amino acids. The germline V gene has CDR1 SEHNR and CDR2 FQNEAQ (reference sequence). As DNA, the CDR3 is TGTGCCAGCAGCCCCCGCGGTCCGCACGAGCAGTACTTC. This translates into CASSPRGPHEQYF.